Listed below are T cell receptor beta chains from one sample, sequenced in a study of monozygotic twins with inflammatory bowel disease. From the 5' RACE reads, TCRdb lists one entry per CDR3 protein and no DNA. Seen in this sample are more than 110,000 distinct CDR3 sequences; the ten most common clones hold over 1%. Material: blood. These receptors were obtained from a human donor with ulcerative colitis or Crohn's disease, or a healthy co-twin of an affected twin (not recorded which). Both conserved end residues are part of each CDR3. Fields, in order: V gene, J gene, CDR3 protein.

TRBV7-3	TRBJ2-3	CASSLTWADEGTQYF
TRBV5-8	TRBJ2-1	CASSGLDYNRYNEQFF
TRBV4-3	TRBJ2-7	CASSSGPLQQYF
TRBV29-1	TRBJ2-7	CSVSGVGREGQGWEQYF
TRBV28	TRBJ1-2	CASSGGGSLYGYTF
TRBV28	TRBJ2-2	CASSVSGTNTGELFF
TRBV4-3	TRBJ2-3	CASSQDLPSLTDTQYF
TRBV10-3	TRBJ2-3	CAISDPRGKDVRQSTDTQYF
TRBV4-2	TRBJ1-5	CASSQDGSFNQPQHF
TRBV19	TRBJ2-4	CASSTGQNWAKNIQYF
TRBV6-6	TRBJ1-3	CASTWTASGNTIYF
TRBV11-2	TRBJ1-2	CASSPGEGSNYGYTF
TRBV7-2	TRBJ2-7	CASSLDGRYYEQYF
TRBV20-1	TRBJ2-2	CSARGGVTPNTGELFF
TRBV12-3/TRBV12-4	TRBJ1-1	CASSLNGNTEAFF
TRBV28	TRBJ1-4	CASGTRLGGNEKLFF
TRBV24-1	TRBJ2-7	CATSESGTGAYEQYF
TRBV6-5	TRBJ2-7	CASSTPLGLPHEQYF
TRBV18	TRBJ2-1	CASSPPRTQPYNEQFF
TRBV3-1	TRBJ2-2	CASSPLLAGGPDGELFF
TRBV7-7	TRBJ1-1	CASSLTTLTEAFF
TRBV10-2	TRBJ1-1	CASNLFPGGAGGTEAFF
TRBV11-2	TRBJ1-5	CASSSGAAREQPQHF
TRBV7-9	TRBJ2-1	CASRLLAGGGNEQFF
TRBV10-3	TRBJ2-3	CAINTGQWRDTQYF
TRBV29-1	TRBJ2-4	CSVFFRGRIQYF
TRBV5-4	TRBJ1-1	CASSFKGQAWGTEAFF
TRBV24-1	TRBJ2-1	CATSGREGSYNEQFF
TRBV12-3/TRBV12-4	TRBJ2-1	CASSLPASTYNEQFF
TRBV7-2	TRBJ2-5	CASSPRQVQETQYF
TRBV7-2	TRBJ1-5	CASSPAGGGQPQHF
TRBV20-1	TRBJ2-1	CSARRPGEGNEQFF
TRBV6-7	TRBJ2-7	CASSSLVEQYF
TRBV7-6	TRBJ1-2	CASSLGGGANYGYTF
TRBV2	TRBJ1-1	CASSVGQRSEAFF
TRBV5-6	TRBJ2-5	CASSRGVGETQYF
TRBV20-1	TRBJ1-1	CSARQGAALNTEAFF
TRBV7-2	TRBJ1-2	CASSPIRGQNYGYTF
TRBV6-1	TRBJ1-1	CASSAGGGTEAFF
TRBV7-3	TRBJ2-5	CASSRGGEETQYF
TRBV7-9	TRBJ2-5	CASSLASGIQETQYF
TRBV5-6	TRBJ2-1	CASSLGLDLNEQFF
TRBV27	TRBJ1-2	CASSLSAANYGYTF
TRBV29-1	TRBJ2-1	CSVSNLLSLGGQFF
TRBV5-1	TRBJ1-1	CASSLAVKMNTEAFF
TRBV19	TRBJ2-7	CASSSNRRTSYYEQYF
TRBV20-1	TRBJ1-2	CSARDRYTARSGYTF